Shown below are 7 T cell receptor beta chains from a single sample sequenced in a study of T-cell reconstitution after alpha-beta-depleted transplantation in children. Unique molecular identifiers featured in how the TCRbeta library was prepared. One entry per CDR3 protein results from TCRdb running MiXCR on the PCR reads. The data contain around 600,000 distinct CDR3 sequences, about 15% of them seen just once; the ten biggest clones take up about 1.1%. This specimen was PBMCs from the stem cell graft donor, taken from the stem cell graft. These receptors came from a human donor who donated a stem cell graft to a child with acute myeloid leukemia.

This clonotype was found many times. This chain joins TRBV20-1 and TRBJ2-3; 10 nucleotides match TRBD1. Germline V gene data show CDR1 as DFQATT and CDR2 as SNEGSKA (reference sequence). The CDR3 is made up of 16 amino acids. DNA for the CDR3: TGCAGATACTTGAGACAGGGGGCGCCACGGGCAGATACGCAGTATTTT. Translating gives CRYLRQGAPRADTQYF.

The CDR3 nucleotides are TGTGCCAGCAGCCCTAGCGGACCCGGGGAGCTGTTTTTT. It encodes CASSPSGPGELFF. The chain joins TRBV7-6 to TRBJ2-2, with 7 bases identical to TRBD2. The J segment lost 6 bases and the V segment lost 5 bases, leaving 3 bases of the junction unmatched. The CDR3 totals 13 residues. The germline V gene encodes CDR1 SGHVS and CDR2 FNYEAQ.

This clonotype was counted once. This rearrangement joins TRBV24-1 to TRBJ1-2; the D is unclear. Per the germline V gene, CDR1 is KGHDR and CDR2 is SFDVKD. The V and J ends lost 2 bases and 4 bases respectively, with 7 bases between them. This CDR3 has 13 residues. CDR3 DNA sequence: TGTGCCACCAGTGATTCGGTTCTCTATGGCTACACCTTC. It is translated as CATSDSVLYGYTF.

CDR3 sequence (DNA): TGCGCCAGCAGCTCGACAGGAACGATTTACAATGAGCAGTTCTTC. This sequence encodes CASSSTGTIYNEQFF. This chain uses TRBV5-1 with TRBJ2-1; D is perhaps TRBD1 (6 bases). Germline loops: CDR1 SGHRS, CDR2 YFSETQ. The CDR3 sequence is 15 residues long. V was trimmed by 3 bases and J by 4 bases, leaving 14 bases between them.

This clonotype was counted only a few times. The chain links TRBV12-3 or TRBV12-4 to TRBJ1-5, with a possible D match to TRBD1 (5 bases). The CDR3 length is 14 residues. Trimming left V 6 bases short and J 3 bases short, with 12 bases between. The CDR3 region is CASRRDPTNQPQHF. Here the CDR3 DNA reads TGTGCCAGCAGAAGGGACCCCACCAATCAGCCCCAGCATTTT.

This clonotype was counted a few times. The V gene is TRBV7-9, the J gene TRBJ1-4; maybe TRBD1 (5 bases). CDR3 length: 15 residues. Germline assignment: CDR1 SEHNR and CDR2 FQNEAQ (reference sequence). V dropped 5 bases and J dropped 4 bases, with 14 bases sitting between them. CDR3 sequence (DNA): TGTGCCAGCAGCCCGGGGACGGACTTTAATGAAAAACTGTTTTTT. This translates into CASSPGTDFNEKLFF.

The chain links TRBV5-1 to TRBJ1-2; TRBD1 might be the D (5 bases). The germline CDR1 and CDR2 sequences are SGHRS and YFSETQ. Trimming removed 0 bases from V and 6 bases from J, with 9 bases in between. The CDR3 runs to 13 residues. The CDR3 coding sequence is TGCGCCAGCAGCTTGGGACAGCCTGATGGCTACACCTTC. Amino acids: CASSLGQPDGYTF.